This TCR beta chain is from a study of T cell responses to AZD1222 COVID-19 vaccine (dated by TCRdb to the early 2020s). A note on the overall study: A total of roughly 240 trial participants underwent TCR sequencing, of whom some 210 received two doses of AZD1222 and about 26 received two doses of the MenACWY control vaccine. Trial participants were enrolled into age subgroups of 18-55, 56-69 and 70-plus years, which contained around 150, 29 and 61 TCR-sequenced participants, respectively. Summary of the overall study and its limitations: The vaccine-associated CD4 TCRs covered the entire spike protein, and the dominant responses fell in regions 160-218 and 743-854. Participants were mostly white British, with more females than males. The authors suggested clonal diversity may have been underestimated. Because no day 14 peak-response samples were available, the repertoires could be characterized only after the peak T cell response. The 56-69-year group was small, and its depth increase did not reach significance, likely because of low power. Conclusions about previously exposed vaccinees are limited because only a handful of AZD1222 recipients were SARS-CoV-2 seropositive at baseline. After two AZD1222 doses, both the breadth and the depth of spike-specific TCRs were significantly higher than at day 0 and than in MenACWY recipients. Reportedly, close to half of the unique spike-specific TCRs recognized epitopes lying outside the regions that are mutated in the B.1.351 and B.1.1.7 variants.

The V end loses 4 bases and the J end loses 0 bases, and a stretch of 4 bases separates them. There are 13 amino acids in the CDR3, from cysteine to phenylalanine inclusive. The DNA shown is the 39-base CDR3, in frame from base 1. CDR1 KGHDR and CDR2 SFDVKD were looked up in the germline V gene. On this clone: This receptor's antigen is unknown. It has no much larger one-base neighbor in the sample; base qualities were not kept.

The CDR3 regions of human TCRbeta chains were subjected to immunosequencing. On the authors' methods: Repertoire TCRs were matched against a reference library of SARS-CoV-2-specific TCRs generated with the MIRA antigen-specificity platform. Breadth was defined as the fraction of unique TCRs that were SARS-CoV-2-associated, and depth was defined as the fraction of total T cells that were SARS-CoV-2-associated. Using the MIRA data, each spike-specific TCR was mapped to the spike region that the TCR reacts to and placed in a CD4 or CD8 class. Log10-transformed breadth and depth values were compared by one-way ANOVA with Sidak's multiple comparisons tests. Here the immuneACCESS table is served through TCRdb, limited to in-frame sequences with V and J called. Missing clones are a known gap in these copies; in checked studies unresolved V genes cover under half, and the rest lacks a known reason. That table furnishes V, J and clone size, whereas the DNA furnished D and trimming. The sample data list around 190,000 clones, and roughly 94% of these were observed just once. The ten largest clonotypes hold more than 1.5% of the sample.

The time point label, read with the paper, signifies: about 28 days (+/-7) after the second vaccine dose. AZD1222 recipients given second doses at about 4 weeks or at about 12 weeks were pooled, since spike-specific TCR depth and breadth were not found to differ between the two schedules. Vaccinee samples came from UK trials COV001 and COV002, including a single-blind randomized controlled phase 2/3 trial of AZD1222 (ChAdOx1 nCoV-19) in healthy adults. For TCRbeta chain sequencing, PBMC samples from trial participants were taken at day 0 and at day 28 after the second dose. This TCR came from an adult who received the AZD1222 COVID-19 vaccine. Rearrangement joined TRBV24-1 to TRBJ2-3, with the D segment identity uncertain. The sequenced sample was peripheral blood, obtained 28 days after the second AZD1222 dose. The DNA sequence is TGTGCCACCAGTGAGGGAAGCACAGATACGCAGTATTTT. The translation is CATSEGSTDTQYF.